Sequencing of this T cell receptor (beta chain) was carried out in a study of vaccination effects on CD4 cells after COVID-19. Profiled with immunoSEQ multiplex PCR; TCRdb holds only in-frame clones, not every one. The sample holds some 56,000 clones, more than 75% seen once. Viral peptide pool expansion of antigen-specific CD4+ T cells preceded sequencing in the ViraFEST assay. Once cultured for 10 days, the cells underwent separation to obtain CD4+ T cells. This person's SARS-CoV-2 infection, confirmed by PCR, occurred between March and December 2020. The CDR3 covers 15 residues. V dropped 4 bases and J dropped 6; count of bases not matched to a gene: 1. CDR1 is ENHRY and CDR2 is SYGVKD in the germline V gene. As regards this clone: Its antigen is undetermined.

The V call is TRBV10-3, the J call TRBJ2-1; 15 positions match TRBD2. The receptor's source is a human donor who had a prior SARS-CoV-2 infection. The specimen comprised CD4+ T cells from PBMCs cultured with HIV peptides, sampled before COVID-19 vaccination. Subset in this sample: HIV-1 Nef peptide pool negative control/reference culture. CDR3 residues: CAISGGLAGGNEQFF. The CDR3, as DNA: TGTGCCATCAGTGGGGGACTAGCGGGGGGCAATGAGCAGTTCTTC.